This T cell receptor (beta chain) was identified during a study (dated by TCRdb to between 2015 and 2016). The CDR3 spans 16 residues, from the cysteine through the phenylalanine. Only the CDR3 DNA stays, 48 bases, in frame from base 1. The germline V gene encodes CDR1 LGHNT and CDR2 FRNRAP. V drops 0 bases and J drops 0 bases, leaving 9 bases in between. The method was RT-PCR. The run used an Illumina MiSeq. TCRdb applied fastp at Q25 and MiXCR to the public reads, then kept only in-frame beta chains. Every distinct CDR3 protein forms one entry, paired with its most common genes and DNA. For this sample there are approximately 720,000 distinct CDR3 sequences; 13% to 15% appear just once. The ten biggest clones cover roughly 4% of the sample. This clonotype was detected a few times. Its antigen remains unidentified. Within one base of it there is no much larger clone, and no base qualities were kept.

The origin of this receptor is a female donor in good health, serving as a healthy control. The specimen was memory CD4+ T cells from blood. The chain uses TRBV12-5 and TRBJ2-1; the D gene identity is not certain. The CDR3 protein: CASGLVTGSSYNEQFF. The base sequence is TGTGCTAGTGGTTTGGTAACTGGAAGCTCCTACAATGAGCAGTTCTTC.